Following are 30 T cell receptor beta chains from one sample sequenced in a study of early T cells in non-severe SARS-CoV-2 infection. TCRdb called the 5' RACE reads again in MiXCR, with one record for every CDR3 protein. The sample consists of just under 85,000 distinct CDR3 sequences, over 9.5% of them appearing once. The source was whole blood, collected at baseline. The receptors were gathered from an adult who was a healthcare worker with PCR-confirmed SARS-CoV-2 infection or an uninfected control (not recorded which).

This clonotype was picked up a small number of times. The rearrangement links TRBV30 to TRBJ2-1; D is uncertain. The germline gives CDR1 GTSNPN, CDR2 SVGIG (reference sequence). V was pared by 0 bases and J by 0 bases, with 6 bases between. The CDR3 totals 14 residues. The CDR3 nucleotides read TGTGCCTGGAGTGTAAGTGACTCCTACAATGAGCAGTTCTTC. Its protein product is CAWSVSDSYNEQFF.

The V and J genes are TRBV20-1 and TRBJ1-6; a weak D match, TRBD1 (5 bases). Per germline, CDR1 DFQATT and CDR2 SNEGSKA (reference sequence). V lost 5 bases to trimming and J lost 0 bases, with 14 bases between them. The CDR3 extends over 16 amino acids. In nucleotides, the CDR3 is TGCAGTGCTGCCCGACAGAGGAGCTCCTATAATTCACCCCTCCACTTT. Its protein product is CSAARQRSSYNSPLHF.

The chain recombines TRBV18 with TRBJ2-7; D is unclear. The V gene's germline CDR1 is KGHSH and CDR2 LQKENI. Trimming left V 3 bases short and J 2 bases short, with 14 bases between. The CDR3 is 15 residues long. CDR3: CASSPSTRGAYEQYF. CDR3 nucleotide sequence: TGTGCCAGCTCACCCTCAACCAGAGGAGCCTACGAGCAGTACTTC. The complete variable domain, with remaining parts taken from reference TRBV18 and TRBJ2-7, reads NAGVMQNPRHLVRRRGQEARLRCSPMKGHSHVYWYRQLPEEGLKFMVYLQKENIIDESGMPKERFSAEFPKEGPSILRIQQVVRGDSAAYFCASSPSTRGAYEQYFGPGTRLTVT.

This chain links TRBV27 with TRBJ2-3; D possibly corresponds to TRBD2 (6 bases). Trimming pared 3 bases from V and 4 bases from J, leaving 17 bases between. The CDR3 sequence is 16 residues long. Germline CDR1 reads MNHEY; CDR2 reads SMNVEV (reference sequence). Here the CDR3 reads CASSFLGFGGADTQYF. The CDR3 DNA follows: TGTGCCAGCAGTTTCCTTGGGTTTGGAGGGGCAGATACGCAGTATTTT.

This clonotype appeared a few times. The chain is built from TRBV30 and TRBJ1-5; D is unresolved. Trimming removed 2 bases at V and 6 bases at J, with 8 bases between. The germline V gene encodes CDR1 GTSNPN and CDR2 SVGIG (reference sequence). The CDR3 has 12 amino acids. The CDR3 region is CAWSTRGQPQHF. The CDR3 coding sequence is TGTGCCTGGAGTACCCGGGGTCAGCCCCAGCATTTT.

This clonotype has just a few counts. The chain combines TRBV5-1 with TRBJ1-4; D is ambiguous. Trimming left V 7 bases short and J 8 bases short, with 18 bases between. CDR1 and CDR2 (germline): SGHRS, YFSETQ. The CDR3 loop spans 14 amino acids. CDR3 protein: CASGTGPTAEKLFF. CDR3 coding DNA: TGCGCCAGCGGAACCGGACCAACTGCAGAAAAACTGTTTTTT. Filled out from reference TRBV5-1 and TRBJ1-4, the complete variable domain reads KAGVTQTPRYLIKTRGQQVTLSCSPISGHRSVSWYQQTPGQGLQFLFEYFSETQRNKGNFPGRFSGRQFSNSRSEMNVSTLELGDSALYLCASGTGPTAEKLFFGSGTQLSVL.

This rearrangement joins TRBV6-1 to TRBJ2-3, with unresolved D. V was pared by 8 bases and J by 2 bases, with 14 bases between. Germline V gene data show CDR1 as MNHNS and CDR2 as SASEGT. The CDR3 runs to 14 residues. The CDR3 loop is CASLARTHTDTQYF. CDR3 DNA sequence: TGTGCCAGCTTGGCCCGAACACACACAGATACGCAGTATTTT.

The chain employs TRBV30 and TRBJ1-1; TRBD1 is a possible D gene (6 bases). This CDR3 is built from 18 residues. Trimming took off 2 bases at V and 3 bases at J, with 25 bases between the two ends. Germline V gene lookup returns CDR1 GTSNPN and CDR2 SVGIG (reference sequence). Written as DNA, the CDR3 is TGTGCCTGGAGTCCCACCCTCAGGGCCAGGGGATCTCACACTGAAGCTTTCTTT. Encoded protein: CAWSPTLRARGSHTEAFF.

Only a few counts were recorded for this clonotype. The chain uses TRBV7-2 and TRBJ2-3; D call uncertain. Trimming removed 5 bases from V and 8 bases from J, with 14 bases in between. The CDR3 spans 13 residues. The V gene's germline CDR1 is SGHTA and CDR2 FQGNSA. The CDR3 reads CASSTSSRFTQYF. The CDR3 DNA is TGTGCCAGCAGCACCTCGTCGCGATTTACGCAGTATTTT.

V is TRBV18 and J is TRBJ2-7; D not resolved. V lost 1 base, J lost 0 bases, and 4 bases lay in between. This CDR3 contains 13 residues. Germline CDR1 and CDR2: KGHSH and LQKENI. CDR3 nucleotide sequence: TGTGCCAGCTCACCACTGAACTCCTACGAGCAGTACTTC. Protein: CASSPLNSYEQYF.

This clonotype was recorded many times. V is TRBV12-3 or TRBV12-4 and J is TRBJ1-2; D may be TRBD1 (5 bases). The V gene lost 4 bases and the J gene lost 2 bases, with 14 bases spanning the gap. This CDR3 has 15 amino acids. CDR3 sequence: CASSSRRGANYGYTF. The DNA of the CDR3 is TGTGCCAGCAGTTCCCGACGGGGCGCAAACTATGGCTACACCTTC.

The V call is TRBV4-1, the J call TRBJ2-4, with D perhaps TRBD1 or TRBD2 (5 bases each). V dropped 1 base and J dropped 6 bases, with 13 bases sitting between them. Germline CDR1 and CDR2: MGHRA and YSYEKL. CDR3 size: 15 residues. CDR3 in amino acids: CASSQGGGLLNIQYF. The CDR3 nucleotides are TGCGCCAGCAGCCAAGGGGGCGGACTCTTAAACATTCAGTACTTC.

This clonotype was counted a few times. The chain has TRBV18 and TRBJ1-1, with D uncertain. CDR3 length equals 15 residues. CDR1 KGHSH and CDR2 LQKENI come from the germline V gene. V lost 0 bases and J 0 bases, leaving 8 bases between the germline ends. CDR3 sequence reads: CASSPPGRLNTEAFF. The CDR3 bases are TGTGCCAGCTCACCACCGGGAAGACTGAACACTGAAGCTTTCTTT.

CDR3 DNA: TGTGCCAGCAGCCTTAATGGCTACACCTTC. It is translated as CASSLNGYTF. This chain uses TRBV7-9 with TRBJ1-2; D uncertain. V dropped 5 bases and J dropped 6 bases, with 4 bases sitting between them. The CDR3 covers 10 residues. Germline CDR1 SEHNR, CDR2 FQNEAQ (reference sequence). Together with reference TRBV7-9 and TRBJ1-2, the CDR3 gives the full variable domain: DTGVSQNPRHKITKRGQNVTFRCDPISEHNRLYWYRQTLGQGPEFLTYFQNEAQLEKSRLLSDRFSAERPKGSFSTLEIQRTEQGDSAMYLCASSLNGYTFGSGTRLTVV.

This clonotype was picked up a small number of times. The chain joins TRBV10-3 to TRBJ2-5, with 7 bases lining up with TRBD1. The CDR3 is 16 residues long. From germline, CDR1 is ENHRY and CDR2 SYGVKD. V shed 4 bases and J 2 bases; nucleotides not matched to a gene: 10. CDR3 sequence (DNA): TGTGCCATCAGTGGTCCGGGACAGAGGAAGCAAGAGACCCAGTACTTC. This translates into CAISGPGQRKQETQYF.

This clonotype was observed many times. This sequence joins TRBV27 and TRBJ1-1; 9 bases line up with TRBD1. With V trimmed by 5 bases and J by 0 bases, 7 bases remained unmatched. Germline V gives CDR1 MNHEY, CDR2 SMNVEV (reference sequence). The CDR3 is 16 residues long. The CDR3 DNA reads TGTGCCAGCAGTAAACCGACAGGGGGGTTGAACACTGAAGCTTTCTTT. Translation: CASSKPTGGLNTEAFF.

This clonotype was counted a few times. V is TRBV3-1 and J is TRBJ1-1; D gene unclear. There are 14 residues in the CDR3. The ends were cut back, 4 bases at V and 1 base at J, with 10 bases in the middle. Germline lookup yields CDR1 LGHDT and CDR2 YNNKEL (reference sequence). CDR3 region: CASSPRTGNTEAFF. The CDR3 DNA sequence: TGTGCCAGCAGCCCCCGGACGGGGAACACTGAAGCTTTCTTT.

This clonotype has a count of ten or more. The chain links TRBV30 to TRBJ2-1; 9 bases are a match to TRBD2. The V segment lost 0 bases and the J segment 13 bases; nucleotides outside the gene matches: 7. The CDR3 extends over 13 amino acids. Germline loops: CDR1 GTSNPN, CDR2 SVGIG (reference sequence). Here the CDR3 DNA reads TGTGCCTGGAGTGTACTCGCGGGAGGGAACCAGTTCTTC. Protein product: CAWSVLAGGNQFF.

This chain links TRBV5-1 with TRBJ2-5, with 11 bases identical to TRBD2. Germline V gene sequence: CDR1 SGHRS, CDR2 YFSETQ. CDR3 length: 15 residues. V was clipped by 4 bases and J by 0 bases; unmatched bases: 2. CDR3: CASSPGLADQETQYF. The CDR3 coding sequence is TGCGCCAGCAGCCCGGGACTAGCGGACCAAGAGACCCAGTACTTC.

The J gene is TRBJ2-5, the V gene TRBV7-9; D is perhaps TRBD2 (5 bases). Per germline, CDR1 SEHNR and CDR2 FQNEAQ (reference sequence). The CDR3 totals 14 residues. Trimming shortened V by 5 bases and J by 5 bases, and 15 bases separated the two germline ends. The CDR3: CASSPLNTGETQYF. The CDR3 DNA reads TGTGCCAGCAGCCCCCTTAACACGGGGGAGACCCAGTACTTC. Complete variable domain (other parts from reference TRBV7-9 and TRBJ2-5): DTGVSQNPRHKITKRGQNVTFRCDPISEHNRLYWYRQTLGQGPEFLTYFQNEAQLEKSRLLSDRFSAERPKGSFSTLEIQRTEQGDSAMYLCASSPLNTGETQYFGPGTRLLVL.

This clonotype was observed a few times. Written as DNA, the CDR3 is TGTGCCAGTAGTCTCCCGACACATAATTCACCCCTCCACTTT. Translating gives CASSLPTHNSPLHF. The V call is TRBV19, the J call TRBJ1-6, with D unresolved. Per the germline V gene, CDR1 is LNHDA and CDR2 is SQIVND (reference sequence). V was shortened by 5 bases and J by 5 bases, with 10 bases between the two germline ends. The CDR3 is made up of 14 amino acids.

The CDR3 here is CASSDTTGPAYEAFF. CDR3 sequence (DNA): TGTGCCAGCAGTGATACTACAGGGCCCGCTTATGAAGCTTTCTTT. The V gene is TRBV25-1, the J gene TRBJ1-1; D possibly corresponds to TRBD1 (6 bases). The V gene lost 3 bases and the J gene lost 7 bases, with 18 bases spanning the gap. Germline assignment: CDR1 MGHDK and CDR2 SYGVNS. The CDR3 has 15 residues.

The sample holds a few counts of this clonotype. The chain has TRBV6-5 and TRBJ2-7; D remains unclear. There are 15 residues in the CDR3. Per germline, CDR1 MNHEY and CDR2 SVGAGI. Deletions cut 6 bases from V and 0 bases from J, with 15 bases between. The CDR3 nucleotides are TGTGCCAGCAGCGCCAAGACCGAGAGCTCCTACGAGCAGTACTTC. Translated: CASSAKTESSYEQYF.

The table lists this clonotype with a few counts. The V and J genes are TRBV3-1 and TRBJ1-1; D is perhaps TRBD1 (5 bases). This CDR3 comprises 12 residues. V was clipped by 4 bases and J by 7 bases, with 10 bases between them. Germline assignment: CDR1 LGHDT and CDR2 YNNKEL (reference sequence). Here the CDR3 DNA reads TGTGCCAGCAGCCGGGGCACACTTGAAGCTTTCTTT. Translation: CASSRGTLEAFF.

The gene calls are TRBV5-1 and TRBJ2-7; TRBD2 aligns across 11 bases. Germline assignment: CDR1 SGHRS and CDR2 YFSETQ. The V segment lost 4 bases and the J segment 6 bases; nucleotides outside the gene matches: 9. There are 15 residues in the CDR3. The CDR3 loop is CASSMLAGGQSEQYF. Here the CDR3 DNA reads TGCGCCAGCAGCATGTTAGCGGGAGGGCAGAGCGAGCAGTACTTC.

This clonotype was picked up many times. This rearrangement joins TRBV20-1 to TRBJ2-1; TRBD2 matches 10 bases. CDR3 size: 16 residues. Germline lookup yields CDR1 DFQATT and CDR2 SNEGSKA (reference sequence). J was trimmed by 9 bases and V by 5 bases; bases with no gene match: 16. The CDR3, as DNA: TGCAGTGCTGGAGGACTAGCGGAAAAACGCGTCGGTGAGCAGTTCTTC. It yields the protein CSAGGLAEKRVGEQFF.

This clonotype was counted many times. This chain connects TRBV7-9 to TRBJ2-1, with TRBD2 identical over 9 bases. J was trimmed by 12 bases and V by 4 bases; bases with no gene match: 10. This CDR3 has 14 amino acids. Per germline, CDR1 SEHNR and CDR2 FQNEAQ (reference sequence). DNA for the CDR3: TGTGCCAGCAGCTGGGGACTAGCCGCCCAAGGGCAGTTCTTC. Its translation: CASSWGLAAQGQFF.

The table lists this clonotype with many counts. The J gene is TRBJ2-5, the V gene TRBV15; possibly TRBD1 for D (7 bases). The V gene lost 1 base and the J gene lost 6 bases, with 18 bases spanning the gap. CDR3 length: 16 residues. The V gene's germline CDR1 is LNHNV and CDR2 YYDKDF (reference sequence). CDR3 sequence reads: CATSRGQGQGGKTQYF. The CDR3 region has the DNA TGTGCCACCAGCAGAGGCCAGGGGCAGGGGGGAAAGACCCAGTACTTC.

The rearrangement joins TRBV19 to TRBJ2-3, with D possibly being TRBD2 (6 bases). V shed 3 bases and J shed 1 base, with 8 bases lying between them. The CDR3 consists of 14 residues. Germline loops: CDR1 LNHDA, CDR2 SQIVND (reference sequence). The CDR3 region has the DNA TGTGCCAGTAGTATGGCTAGCGGCACAGATACGCAGTATTTT. Protein: CASSMASGTDTQYF.

Ten or more counts support this clonotype. For the CDR3, the DNA is TGTGCCAGCAGTGTAGCGGGAGGGCCGTATACTTATACGCAGTATTTT. Protein product: CASSVAGGPYTYTQYF. The chain has TRBV28 and TRBJ2-3; the match to TRBD2 covers 11 bases. This CDR3 has 16 residues. CDR1 and CDR2 (germline): MDHEN, SYDVKM. V trimming: 5 bases; J trimming: 7 bases; junction bases outside the gene matches: 11.